Shown below are 19 T cell receptor beta chains from a single sample sequenced in a study of technical replicates of blood from a handful of donors. Method: immunoSEQ multiplex PCR; TCRdb's copy keeps in-frame clones and lacks some. Seen here are some 80,000 clones, about 97% observed once, and the top ten hold under 0.4%. Source material: T cells isolated from PBMCs. These TCRs come from a human donor in good health.

The J gene is TRBJ2-4, the V gene TRBV6-5, with no clear D. The CDR3 extends over 12 amino acids. Trimming took 4 bases from V and 5 from J, leaving 6 bases between them. The germline V gene has CDR1 MNHEY and CDR2 SVGAGI. CDR3 region: CASSSVENIQYF. In nucleotides, the CDR3 is TGTGCCAGCAGTTCGGTGGAAAACATTCAGTACTTC.

This clone was counted once. V gene TRBV4-1 combines with J gene TRBJ2-7, with 7 bases that match TRBD2. Looked up from germline, CDR1 is MGHRA and CDR2 is YSYEKL. J gave up 3 bases and V 2 bases, and 4 bases lay outside the gene matches. CDR3 length equals 14 residues. Here the CDR3 reads CASSQSSGRYEQYF. DNA of the CDR3: TGCGCCAGCAGCCAAAGTAGCGGGCGCTACGAGCAGTACTTC.

This clone was detected only once. The V call is TRBV30, the J call TRBJ1-2, with D hard to call. Germline values: CDR1 GTSNPN, CDR2 SVGIG (reference sequence). CDR3 size: 12 residues. Between the trimmed V and J ends, which lost 4 bases and 1 base, there was a span of 7 bases. CDR3 bases: TGTGCCTGGAAAGAGGATAACTATGGCTACACCTTC. Amino acid sequence: CAWKEDNYGYTF.

This chain uses TRBV9 with TRBJ1-1; a possible D gene is TRBD1 (5 bases). V lost 3 bases to trimming and J lost 10 bases, with 25 bases between them. Per the germline V gene, CDR1 is SGDLS and CDR2 is YYNGEE. The CDR3 totals 16 residues. CDR3 nucleotides: TGTGCCAGCAGCGCCTTACAGGTGGGGTTGGGGGGAGCAGCTTTCTTT. Its translation is CASSALQVGLGGAAFF.

V is TRBV2 and J is TRBJ2-1; D is possibly TRBD2 (6 bases). Between the trimmed V and J ends, which lost 2 bases and 9 bases, there was a span of 20 bases. CDR3 length equals 16 residues. CDR1 SNHLY and CDR2 FYNNEI come from the germline V gene. The DNA of the CDR3 is TGTGCCAGCAGTGAACGAGACCCTTTAGACGGGGGTGAGCAGTTCTTC. Its protein is CASSERDPLDGGEQFF.

The V call is TRBV7-9, the J call TRBJ2-3, with 9 nucleotides matching TRBD2. Germline loops: CDR1 SEHNR, CDR2 FQNEAQ (reference sequence). The ends lost 1 base at V and 4 bases at J; junction bases unmatched: 6. CDR3 length: 16 amino acids. As DNA, the CDR3 is TGTGCCAGCAGCTTAGGTGGCCTAGCGGGACCAGATACGCAGTATTTT. Translating gives CASSLGGLAGPDTQYF.

In DNA form, the CDR3 reads TGTGCCAGCAGTGGCGGTACTAGCGGTCCGGGAGATGAGCAGTTCTTC. Encoded protein: CASSGGTSGPGDEQFF. This chain connects TRBV2 to TRBJ2-1; 8 bases match TRBD2. V gave up 4 bases and J gave up 8 bases; unmatched junction bases: 13. Germline V CDR1 and CDR2: SNHLY, FYNNEI. The CDR3 loop spans 16 amino acids.

This clone showed up just once. The V and J genes are TRBV19 and TRBJ2-7; the D gene is possibly TRBD1 (6 bases). V dropped 6 bases and J dropped 2 bases, with 8 bases sitting between them. This CDR3 spans 12 amino acids. CDR1 and CDR2 (germline): LNHDA, SQIVND (reference sequence). CDR3 sequence: CASSRDTYEQYF. Written as DNA, the CDR3 is TGTGCCAGTAGCCGGGACACCTACGAGCAGTACTTC.

The V call is TRBV19, the J call TRBJ2-1, with D possibly TRBD2 on 6 matching bases. Between the trimmed V and J ends, which lost 6 bases and 7 bases, there was a span of 16 bases. This CDR3 has 14 residues. CDR1 is LNHDA, CDR2 SQIVND, per germline (reference sequence). The CDR3 sequence: CASSWGREENEQFF. DNA for the CDR3: TGTGCCAGTAGCTGGGGTAGGGAGGAGAATGAGCAGTTCTTC.

The V and J genes are TRBV9 and TRBJ2-3; D is uncertain. The V end was cut by 0 bases, the J end by 1 base, with 3 bases between. Looked up from germline, CDR1 is SGDLS and CDR2 is YYNGEE. The CDR3 covers 13 residues. This CDR3 reads CASSVERTDTQYF. DNA for the CDR3: TGTGCCAGCAGCGTAGAGCGCACAGATACGCAGTATTTT.

This sequence joins TRBV28 and TRBJ1-1; the D gene is possibly TRBD1 (6 bases). The V end was cut by 1 base, the J end by 1 base, with 7 bases between. This CDR3 has 14 amino acids. The germline CDR1 and CDR2 sequences are MDHEN and SYDVKM. CDR3 DNA sequence: TGTGCCAGCAGTTTATCGACAGGGAACACTGAAGCTTTCTTT. Its protein is CASSLSTGNTEAFF.

The chain couples TRBV6-5 to TRBJ2-7, with 7 bases fitting TRBD2. Germline V gene lookup returns CDR1 MNHEY and CDR2 SVGAGI. With 5 bases clipped from V and 5 bases from J, the junction kept 3 bases outside the gene matches. The CDR3 runs 12 residues. The CDR3 DNA follows: TGTGCCAGCAGTCGTACTAGCGACGAGCAGTACTTC. Encoded protein: CASSRTSDEQYF.

The chain has TRBV19 and TRBJ1-1; D is unclear. Germline CDR1 is LNHDA and CDR2 is SQIVND (reference sequence). The length of the CDR3 is 13 residues. Trimming shortened V by 2 bases and J by 4 bases, and 8 bases separated the two germline ends. The CDR3 here is CASSIQAGTEAFF. CDR3 sequence (DNA): TGTGCCAGTAGTATACAGGCGGGCACTGAAGCTTTCTTT.

This clone was detected once. V usage is TRBV28 and J usage is TRBJ2-7; a weak D match, TRBD2 (5 bases). The length of the CDR3 is 13 residues. Germline loops: CDR1 MDHEN, CDR2 SYDVKM. Trimming shortened V by 5 bases and J by 6 bases, and 14 bases separated the two germline ends. CDR3 sequence: CASSILRTSEQYF. CDR3 DNA: TGTGCCAGCAGTATCCTCCGGACTTCCGAGCAGTACTTC.

The V and J genes are TRBV27 and TRBJ1-1; TRBD1 is a possible D gene (5 bases). The CDR3 extends over 17 amino acids. V lost 5 bases and J 0 bases, leaving 19 bases between the germline ends. Germline V CDR1 and CDR2: MNHEY, SMNVEV (reference sequence). The CDR3 loop reads CASSPLRGEGLNTEAFF. The CDR3 region has the DNA TGTGCCAGCAGTCCACTTCGGGGGGAAGGACTGAACACTGAAGCTTTCTTT.

The J gene is TRBJ2-3, the V gene TRBV2, with 7 bases that match TRBD1. The junction had 7 bases not matched to a gene; V was cut back by 7 bases and J by 6 bases. This CDR3 contains 13 residues. Germline V gene lookup returns CDR1 SNHLY and CDR2 FYNNEI. DNA for the CDR3: TGTGCCAGCAAACACAGGGGTTCTGATACGCAGTATTTT. Translation: CASKHRGSDTQYF.

This clone was seen more than once but under ten times. The V and J genes are TRBV19 and TRBJ1-2; 10 nucleotides match TRBD1. The CDR3 is 14 residues long. CDR1 is LNHDA, CDR2 SQIVND, per germline (reference sequence). The V segment lost 1 base and the J segment 6 bases; nucleotides outside the gene matches: 2. CDR3 in amino acids: CASSIGQGAHGYTF. The CDR3 DNA follows: TGTGCCAGTAGTATAGGACAGGGGGCGCATGGCTACACCTTC.

This chain joins TRBV7-2 and TRBJ2-7, with TRBD1 as a possible D gene (6 bases). The CDR3 totals 18 residues. V shed 5 bases and J shed 2 bases, with 25 bases lying between them. In germline, CDR1 is SGHTA, CDR2 FQGNSA. The CDR3 bases are TGTGCCAGCAGCCCCGTGCAGCCCGGGACACTTCTCCCCTACGAGCAGTACTTC. It codes for CASSPVQPGTLLPYEQYF. Using reference TRBV7-2 and TRBJ2-7 for the parts outside the CDR3, the full variable domain is GAGVSQSPSNKVTEKGKDVELRCDPISGHTALYWYRQSLGQGLEFLIYFQGNSAPDKSGLPSDRFSAERTGGSVSTLTIQRTQQEDSAVYLCASSPVQPGTLLPYEQYFGPGTRLTVT.

This rearrangement joins TRBV16 to TRBJ1-1; the match to TRBD1 covers 9 bases. With V trimmed by 0 bases and J by 0 bases, 8 bases remained unmatched. Per germline, CDR1 KGHSY and CDR2 FQNENV. There are 18 residues in the CDR3. The CDR3 is CASSQSGLGTGMNTEAFF. In DNA form, the CDR3 reads TGTGCCAGCAGCCAATCGGGTTTAGGGACAGGGATGAACACTGAAGCTTTCTTT.